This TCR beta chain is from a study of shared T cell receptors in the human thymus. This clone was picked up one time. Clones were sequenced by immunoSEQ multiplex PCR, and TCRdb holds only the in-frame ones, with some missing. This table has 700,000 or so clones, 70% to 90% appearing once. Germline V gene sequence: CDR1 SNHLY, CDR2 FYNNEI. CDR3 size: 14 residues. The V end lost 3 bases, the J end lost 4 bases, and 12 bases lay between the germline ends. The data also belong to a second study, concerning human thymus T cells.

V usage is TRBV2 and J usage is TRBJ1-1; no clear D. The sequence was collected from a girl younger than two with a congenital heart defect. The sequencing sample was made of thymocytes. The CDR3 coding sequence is TGTGCCAGCAGTGATCTTCGGCCGGGCACTGAAGCTTTCTTT. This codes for CASSDLRPGTEAFF.